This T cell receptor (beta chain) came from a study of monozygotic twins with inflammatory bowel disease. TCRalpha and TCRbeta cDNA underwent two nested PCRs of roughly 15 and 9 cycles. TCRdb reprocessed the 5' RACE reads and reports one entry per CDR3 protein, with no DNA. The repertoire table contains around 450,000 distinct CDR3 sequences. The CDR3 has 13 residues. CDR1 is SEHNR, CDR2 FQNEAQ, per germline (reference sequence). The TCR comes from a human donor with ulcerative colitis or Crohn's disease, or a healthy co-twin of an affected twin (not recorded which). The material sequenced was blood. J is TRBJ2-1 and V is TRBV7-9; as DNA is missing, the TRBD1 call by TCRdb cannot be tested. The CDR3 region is CATQEGAYNEQLF.